The 14 T cell receptor beta chains presented below share a single source sample, sequenced in a study of long-term antiretroviral therapy in people with HIV. Researchers report immunoSEQ v3.0 was run at survey level. Only in-frame clones appear in the TCRdb table, and some are missing; sequencing was by immunoSEQ multiplex PCR. The sample carries around 25,000 clones, roughly 80% recorded once. The sample consisted of unsorted PBMCs, taken 4.4 years after starting antiretroviral therapy. The receptors derive from a young man with HIV.

This chain joins TRBV10-1 and TRBJ1-2, with TRBD1 identical over 10 bases. The CDR3 has 14 amino acids. The V and J ends lost 6 bases and 4 bases, in that order; junction bases with no gene match: 5. The V gene's germline CDR1 is WNHNN and CDR2 SYGVQD (reference sequence). CDR3 in DNA: TGCGCCAGCAGCTCGGGGGACAGGGGCTATGGCTACACCTTC. Translation gives CASSSGDRGYGYTF.

The chain uses TRBV10-3 and TRBJ1-2; weak D call: TRBD1 (6 bases). This CDR3 is built from 14 residues. Germline assignment: CDR1 ENHRY and CDR2 SYGVKD. Trimming took off 6 bases at V and 5 bases at J, with 16 bases between the two ends. The CDR3 nucleotides read TGTGCCATCAGCGAGAACAGGGCCATGTATGGCTACACCTTC. As protein: CAISENRAMYGYTF.

This chain connects TRBV7-9 to TRBJ2-7, with 10 bases aligning to TRBD1. After removal of 1 base from V and 3 bases from J, the junction contained 3 bases not matched to a gene. Germline V gene lookup returns CDR1 SEHNR and CDR2 FQNEAQ (reference sequence). This CDR3 region has 15 residues. The CDR3 here is CASSLVGTGVYEQYF. The CDR3, as DNA: TGTGCCAGCAGCTTAGTAGGGACAGGGGTCTACGAGCAGTACTTC.

This chain uses TRBV11-1 with TRBJ1-2, with 8 positions matching TRBD1. The CDR3 extends over 15 amino acids. Trimming removed 0 bases from V and 6 bases from J; junction bases left unmatched: 6. Germline values: CDR1 SGHAT, CDR2 FQDESV (reference sequence). The CDR3: CASSLARTGIDGYTF. CDR3 nucleotides: TGTGCCAGCAGCTTAGCCCGGACAGGGATTGATGGCTACACCTTC.

This chain uses TRBV21-1 with TRBJ2-7; the table's TRBD1 call for D was not verified on the DNA. TRBV21-1 is assigned pseudogene status. The CDR3 is 18 residues long. In DNA, the CDR3 is TGTGCCAGCAGCCCCCGGAAGATGACAGGACCCAGCTCCTACGAGCAGTACTTC. It translates to CASSPRKMTGPSSYEQYF.

This chain joins TRBV4-1 and TRBJ2-7; the D gene is possibly TRBD2 (5 bases). The CDR3 is 13 residues long. Trimming shortened V by 0 bases and J by 5 bases, and 8 bases separated the two germline ends. Germline assignment: CDR1 MGHRA and CDR2 YSYEKL. This chain's CDR3 is CASSQERRDEQYF. DNA of the CDR3: TGCGCCAGCAGCCAAGAGCGGCGGGACGAGCAGTACTTC.

V and J are TRBV18 and TRBJ2-3, with D possibly TRBD2 on 6 matching bases. The CDR3 runs 15 residues. Germline loops: CDR1 KGHSH, CDR2 LQKENI. The V gene lost 6 bases and the J gene lost 1 base, with 14 bases spanning the gap. In DNA, the CDR3 is TGTGCCAGCTCGCGGGACCTTTCGCGCACAGATACGCAGTATTTT. Translation: CASSRDLSRTDTQYF.

This chain uses TRBV27 with TRBJ1-4; D remains unclear. The germline CDR1 and CDR2 sequences are MNHEY and SMNVEV (reference sequence). The V end was cut by 3 bases, the J end by 8 bases, with 13 bases between. CDR3 length equals 14 residues. The chain's CDR3 is CASSFEGAGEKLFF. CDR3 bases: TGTGCCAGCAGTTTTGAAGGCGCTGGGGAAAAACTGTTTTTT.

CDR3 in DNA: TGTGCCAGCAGCTTAAGGGCCAGGGAGGGCTACACCTTC. It yields the protein CASSLRAREGYTF. The rearrangement joins TRBV7-3 to TRBJ1-2; possible D gene TRBD1, 5 bases. V was clipped by 1 base and J by 8 bases, with 11 bases between them. Germline V gene data show CDR1 as SGHTA and CDR2 as FQGTGA. CDR3 length: 13 residues.

This clone was observed a single time. The V and J genes are TRBV19 and TRBJ2-2, with TRBD1 as a possible D gene (5 bases). The CDR3 length is 15 residues. CDR1 and CDR2 (germline): LNHDA, SQIVND (reference sequence). Trimming stripped 3 bases from V and 5 bases from J, with 13 bases between. The CDR3 nucleotides are TGTGCCAGTAGTATGCGGCAGGGTGGGACCGGGGAGCTGTTTTTT. It specifies CASSMRQGGTGELFF.

CDR3 sequence reads: CASSQLGTGPNEQFF. The CDR3 bases are TGTGCCAGCTCACAACTCGGGACAGGGCCCAATGAGCAGTTCTTC. The chain combines TRBV18 with TRBJ2-1; 9 bases line up with TRBD1. With V trimmed by 4 bases and J by 6 bases, 7 bases remained unmatched. Germline loops: CDR1 KGHSH, CDR2 LQKENI. The CDR3 totals 15 residues.

The V gene is TRBV7-6, the J gene TRBJ2-7, with TRBD1 identical over 9 bases. The CDR3 covers 14 residues. Trimming cost V 5 bases and J 2 bases; bases outside gene matches: 4. The germline V gene has CDR1 SGHVS and CDR2 FNYEAQ. CDR3 DNA sequence: TGTGCCAGCAGCCCGGGACAGGGAACCTACGAGCAGTACTTC. Amino acids: CASSPGQGTYEQYF.

This chain joins TRBV27 and TRBJ1-4; 9 positions match TRBD1. This CDR3 is 13 amino acids long. The V gene end was trimmed by 10 bases and the J gene end by 7 bases; junction bases not matched to a gene: 7. Per the germline V gene, CDR1 is MNHEY and CDR2 is SMNVEV (reference sequence). In DNA, the CDR3 is TGTGCCACCAGGGACAGGGCATTTGAAAAACTGTTTTTT. Its translation: CATRDRAFEKLFF. The whole variable domain, filled in from reference TRBV27 and TRBJ1-4, reads EAQVTQNPRYLITVTGKKLTVTCSQNMNHEYMSWYRQDPGLGLRQIYYSMNVEVTDKGDVPEGYKVSRKEKRNFPLILESPSPNQTSLYFCATRDRAFEKLFFGSGTQLSVL.

This rearrangement joins TRBV7-9 to TRBJ1-1, with D hard to call. CDR3 length: 13 residues. Trimming removed 5 bases at V and 1 base at J, with 8 bases between. The germline gives CDR1 SEHNR, CDR2 FQNEAQ (reference sequence). CDR3 sequence (DNA): TGTGCCAGCAGCCCCACTCAGAACACTGAAGCTTTCTTT. Translated: CASSPTQNTEAFF. The full variable domain, completed using reference TRBV7-9 and TRBJ1-1, is DTGVSQNPRHKITKRGQNVTFRCDPISEHNRLYWYRQTLGQGPEFLTYFQNEAQLEKSRLLSDRFSAERPKGSFSTLEIQRTEQGDSAMYLCASSPTQNTEAFFGQGTRLTVV.